These 14 T cell receptor beta chains were all obtained from the same sample, sequenced in a study of blood T cell repertoires in COVID-19. Clones were sequenced by immunoSEQ multiplex PCR, and TCRdb holds only the in-frame ones, with some missing. The repertoire has 90,000 to 150,000 clones, roughly 80% of them found once; the top ten carry roughly 2.6%. Sequencing was carried out using peripheral blood. The receptors stem from a man in his forties or fifties with acute or convalescent COVID-19.

J is TRBJ2-3 and V is TRBV5-1, with 7 bases lining up with TRBD2. CDR3 length: 16 amino acids. Germline loops: CDR1 SGHRS, CDR2 YFSETQ. With V trimmed by 0 bases and J by 0 bases, 4 bases remained unmatched. The CDR3 spells CASSLGEGSSTDTQYF. The CDR3 DNA sequence: TGCGCCAGCAGCTTGGGGGAGGGCTCTAGCACAGATACGCAGTATTTT. The full variable domain, in which reference TRBV5-1 and TRBJ2-3 provide the parts outside the CDR3, is KAGVTQTPRYLIKTRGQQVTLSCSPISGHRSVSWYQQTPGQGLQFLFEYFSETQRNKGNFPGRFSGRQFSNSRSEMNVSTLELGDSALYLCASSLGEGSSTDTQYFGPGTRLTVL.

This chain links TRBV28 with TRBJ1-3, with TRBD1 as a possible D gene (5 bases). This CDR3 comprises 14 residues. Germline V gives CDR1 MDHEN, CDR2 SYDVKM. V was shortened by 5 bases and J by 6 bases, with 14 bases between the two germline ends. The CDR3 here is CASSLAGWVNTIYF. DNA for the CDR3: TGTGCCAGCAGTCTGGCAGGGTGGGTAAACACCATATATTTT.

V gene TRBV6-5 combines with J gene TRBJ1-5; TRBD1 aligns across 7 bases. The CDR3 contains 15 residues. CDR1 and CDR2 from the germline V gene are MNHEY and SVGAGI. Unmatched junction bases numbered 3, after V lost 0 bases and J lost 4 bases. CDR3 in amino acids: CASSYSGTENQPQHF. The CDR3 coding sequence is TGTGCCAGCAGTTACTCCGGGACAGAGAATCAGCCCCAGCATTTT.

The chain joins TRBV5-4 to TRBJ2-7; 7 nucleotides align to TRBD1. Germline CDR1 reads SGHNT; CDR2 reads YYREEE (reference sequence). This CDR3 region has 15 residues. V shed 2 bases and J 4 bases; nucleotides not matched to a gene: 9. The CDR3 nucleotides read TGTGCCAGCAGCTTTTCAGGGGGTAGTGTGTACGAGCAGTACTTC. It encodes CASSFSGGSVYEQYF.

The CDR3 loop reads CASSAQGAWDNEQFF. CDR3 nucleotide sequence: TGTGCCAGCAGCGCACAGGGGGCGTGGGACAATGAGCAGTTCTTC. The rearrangement links TRBV7-3 to TRBJ2-1; 9 nucleotides agree with TRBD1. This CDR3 contains 15 residues. The germline CDR1 and CDR2 sequences are SGHTA and FQGTGA. V lost 5 bases, J lost 5 bases, and 7 bases stayed unmatched.

This chain connects TRBV2 to TRBJ1-2; 12 bases line up with TRBD1. V lost 6 bases, J lost 4 bases, and 15 bases stayed unmatched. Germline values: CDR1 SNHLY, CDR2 FYNNEI. The CDR3 loop spans 18 amino acids. This CDR3 reads CASRVNRDRGLRGYGYTF. CDR3 nucleotide sequence: TGTGCCAGCAGGGTGAACCGGGACAGGGGGCTTAGAGGCTATGGCTACACCTTC.

This clone was seen only a few times. This sequence joins TRBV24-1 and TRBJ2-1; 14 bases agree with TRBD2. Germline-derived CDR1 and CDR2 are KGHDR and SFDVKD. The length of the CDR3 is 17 residues. V lost 5 bases to trimming and J lost 9 bases; unmatched junction nucleotides: 11. This CDR3 is CATSAPGGLAGVPEQFF. The CDR3 region has the DNA TGTGCCACCAGTGCTCCGGGGGGACTAGCGGGAGTACCTGAGCAGTTCTTC.

V gene TRBV27 combines with J gene TRBJ2-5; 14 nucleotides align to TRBD2. This CDR3 contains 16 residues. V lost 5 bases to trimming and J lost 4 bases; unmatched junction nucleotides: 6. CDR1 and CDR2 from the germline V gene are MNHEY and SMNVEV (reference sequence). This CDR3 is CASSPGLAGGLETQYF. The CDR3 nucleotides are TGTGCCAGCAGTCCAGGACTAGCGGGGGGATTAGAGACCCAGTACTTC.

In its sample, this clone was seen many times. This chain links TRBV15 with TRBJ2-2; D is possibly TRBD2 (6 bases). This CDR3 spans 17 amino acids. Germline V gives CDR1 LNHNV, CDR2 YYDKDF (reference sequence). Trimming pared 6 bases from V and 0 bases from J, leaving 17 bases between. The CDR3: CATRGSGGPTNTGELFF. The CDR3 nucleotides read TGTGCCACCAGGGGTAGCGGAGGACCCACGAACACCGGGGAGCTGTTTTTT.

The rearrangement joins TRBV7-8 to TRBJ2-7, with 8 bases matching TRBD1. In germline, CDR1 is SGHVS, CDR2 FQNEAQ. The CDR3 loop spans 14 amino acids. V lost 2 bases and J lost 4; bases outside the gene matches: 4. The CDR3 protein is CASSLSQGAYEQYF. The CDR3, as DNA: TGTGCCAGCAGCTTATCTCAGGGGGCGTACGAGCAGTACTTC.

The rearrangement uses TRBV9 and TRBJ1-1, with D uncertain. This CDR3 comprises 12 residues. The germline V and J ends were trimmed by 3 bases and 2 bases, with 5 bases remaining between them. The V gene's germline CDR1 is SGDLS and CDR2 YYNGEE. The CDR3 loop reads CASSDINTEAFF. For the CDR3, the DNA is TGTGCCAGCAGCGATATTAACACTGAAGCTTTCTTT.

CDR3: CASRDWTGRSGNTIYF. As DNA, the CDR3 is TGTGCCAGCAGGGATTGGACAGGTCGCTCTGGAAACACCATATATTTT. The rearrangement links TRBV5-6 to TRBJ1-3, with 7 bases that match TRBD1. Unmatched junction bases numbered 8, after V lost 5 bases and J lost 0 bases. Per the germline V gene, CDR1 is SGHDT and CDR2 is YYEEEE. The CDR3 is 16 residues long.

The rearrangement uses TRBV7-9 and TRBJ1-4; D remains unclear. V lost 5 bases to trimming and J lost 6 bases, with 19 bases between them. From germline, CDR1 is SEHNR and CDR2 FQNEAQ (reference sequence). The CDR3 is 16 amino acids. This CDR3 is CASSPPIRQVDEKLFF. The CDR3 region has the DNA TGTGCCAGCAGCCCCCCGATTCGGCAGGTTGATGAAAAACTGTTTTTT.

The chain joins TRBV6-6 to TRBJ2-1, with TRBD1 matching over 10 bases. Losses at the gene ends were 7 bases for V and 2 bases for J; bases not matched to a gene: 5. Germline values: CDR1 MNHNY, CDR2 SVGAGI (reference sequence). This CDR3 comprises 15 residues. The CDR3 protein is CASTLDRGPYNEQFF. DNA for the CDR3: TGTGCCAGCACCCTAGACAGGGGGCCCTACAATGAGCAGTTCTTC.